Sequencing of this T cell receptor beta chain was carried out in a study of early T cells in non-severe SARS-CoV-2 infection. Study-wide background: Chains from this unsorted whole-blood bulk RNA could not be paired.

On this clonotype: Its antigen remains unknown.

Individual cDNA molecules each received unique molecular identifiers attached to them. TCRdb passed the 5' RACE reads through MiXCR, listing each CDR3 protein once. The table shows more than 90,000 distinct CDR3 sequences, with 8% to 13% occurring only once. The ends were cut back, 0 bases at V and 1 base at J, with 12 bases in the middle. The CDR3 runs 16 residues. In germline, CDR1 is MNHEY, CDR2 SMNVEV (reference sequence). Study observations and caveats: VDJdb-based matching was biased toward anti-spike CD8 responses and missed private and CD4 specificities.

Sample: whole blood. The chain is built from TRBV27 and TRBJ1-1; D possibly corresponds to TRBD1 (5 bases). The origin of this receptor is an adult who was a healthcare worker with PCR-confirmed SARS-CoV-2 infection or an uninfected control (not recorded which). Here the CDR3 reads CASSLSRGPGNTEAFF. CDR3 nucleotide sequence: TGTGCCAGCAGTTTATCAAGGGGCCCGGGGAACACTGAAGCTTTCTTT.